This paragraph covers one T cell receptor beta chain sequence. The antigen remains unidentified. This specimen comes from a study of radiotherapy plus CTLA-4 blockade in lung cancer. The germline gives CDR1 SGDLS, CDR2 YYNGEE. This CDR3 region has 14 residues. With 6 bases clipped from V and 5 bases from J, the junction kept 8 bases outside the gene matches. The repertoire was sequenced with immunoSEQ multiplex PCR; TCRdb's copy has only in-frame clones and lacks some. Of roughly 100,000 clones listed, about four fifths are singletons. The study, taken as a whole, reports: Among blood TCR repertoires after radiotherapy plus ipilimumab, tumor-derived clones expanded. Together with interferon-beta, which increased in serum after radiation, early dynamic changes in blood T cell clones were reportedly the best predictors of response.

The sequence was collected from a human donor with non-small cell lung cancer that progressed on radiotherapy plus ipilimumab. Sample: peripheral blood, taken from a patient treated with radiotherapy plus ipilimumab. V is TRBV9 and J is TRBJ2-3; TRBD1 matches at 8 bases. The CDR3 coding sequence is TGTGCCAGCACCCCAGGGGGCGCGAGAGATACGCAGTATTTT. Translation gives CASTPGGARDTQYF.